The 21 T cell receptor beta chains given below trace back to one sample, sequenced in a study of T cells in Graves' hyperthyroidism and ophthalmopathy. Amplification of TCR beta CDR3 regions used RNA as the template. The primer set for the first-round RT-PCR of the TCR CDR3 was HTBI. TCRdb used MiXCR to reprocess the multiplex PCR reads, holding one entry per CDR3 protein. The sample lists about 400,000 distinct CDR3 sequences, around 14% seen once, with 32% in the top ten. Sequencing input: blood. These receptors all stem from a woman aged 25 to 39 with Graves' hyperthyroidism.

A few counts support this clonotype. This chain joins TRBV9 and TRBJ2-2; 9 nucleotides agree with TRBD1. The germline V gene has CDR1 SGDLS and CDR2 YYNGEE. Losses at the gene ends were 1 base for V and 3 bases for J; bases not matched to a gene: 7. The CDR3 sequence is 17 residues long. The CDR3 sequence: CASSVLGTGRYTGELFF. The CDR3 region has the DNA TGTGCCAGCAGCGTATTAGGGACAGGGAGGTACACCGGGGAGCTGTTTTTT.

This clonotype was observed at least ten times. This chain uses TRBV6-1 with TRBJ1-1; D is unclear. The CDR3 runs to 13 residues. V was clipped by 4 bases and J by 4 bases, with 10 bases between them. Germline V CDR1 and CDR2: MNHNS, SASEGT. In DNA, the CDR3 is TGTGCCAGCAGTGGGGTAGGGAGCACTGAAGCTTTCTTT. Its protein is CASSGVGSTEAFF.

This clonotype was found a few times. The chain uses TRBV6-1 and TRBJ1-1, with D unclear. The CDR3 extends over 14 amino acids. CDR1 MNHNS and CDR2 SASEGT come from the germline V gene. Trimming removed 6 bases from V and 1 base from J, with 12 bases in between. The CDR3 sequence: CASRLGGKNTEAFF. In DNA, the CDR3 is TGTGCCAGCAGGCTGGGTGGAAAGAACACTGAAGCTTTCTTT.

This clonotype was recorded at least ten times. The rearrangement links TRBV7-8 to TRBJ2-1; 14 bases are a match to TRBD2. The CDR3 sequence is 19 residues long. Per the germline V gene, CDR1 is SGHVS and CDR2 is FQNEAQ. The V segment lost 8 bases and the J segment 7 bases; nucleotides outside the gene matches: 19. CDR3 DNA: TGTGCCAGCCCCAACGGGACTAGCGGGAGAGGATGGTTTTGGAATGAGCAGTTCTTC. Translated, it gives CASPNGTSGRGWFWNEQFF.

This clonotype was counted a few times. This sequence joins TRBV19 and TRBJ1-1, with D tentatively TRBD1 (5 bases). CDR1 is LNHDA, CDR2 SQIVND, per germline (reference sequence). V was trimmed by 3 bases and J by 1 base, leaving 9 bases between them. This CDR3 contains 14 residues. Written as DNA, the CDR3 is TGTGCCAGTAGTATGGGGCTACCGAACACTGAAGCTTTCTTT. Translated, it gives CASSMGLPNTEAFF.

In this sample, this clonotype turned up a few times. V is TRBV28 and J is TRBJ2-1, with a tentative D call TRBD1 (6 bases). The CDR3 totals 12 residues. Germline values: CDR1 MDHEN, CDR2 SYDVKM. V lost 11 bases and J lost 6, with 14 bases in between. The CDR3 region is CAGIRGGNEQFF. CDR3 nucleotide sequence: TGTGCCGGTATAAGAGGGGGCAATGAGCAGTTCTTC.

This clonotype was observed a handful of times. This chain uses TRBV28 with TRBJ1-3, with TRBD1 identical over 9 bases. The J segment lost 2 bases and the V segment lost 4 bases, leaving 0 bases of the junction unmatched. CDR1 and CDR2 (germline): MDHEN, SYDVKM. This CDR3 is built from 14 residues. DNA for the CDR3: TGTGCCAGCAGTTGGACAGGGGCTGGAAACACCATATATTTT. Its translation: CASSWTGAGNTIYF. The whole variable domain, filled in from reference TRBV28 and TRBJ1-3, reads DVKVTQSSRYLVKRTGEKVFLECVQDMDHENMFWYRQDPGLGLRLIYFSYDVKMKEKGDIPEGYSVSREKKERFSLILESASTNQTSMYLCASSWTGAGNTIYFGEGSWLTVV.

The table lists this clonotype with many counts. The chain combines TRBV7-3 with TRBJ2-1; D perhaps matches TRBD1 (5 bases). This CDR3 region has 16 residues. Germline V lookup: CDR1 SGHTA, CDR2 FQGTGA. V dropped 0 bases and J dropped 5 bases, with 14 bases sitting between them. The CDR3 DNA follows: TGTGCCAGCAGCTTAACGGGTGGGGCCGGAGACAATGAGCAGTTCTTC. It specifies CASSLTGGAGDNEQFF.

There are many counts of this clonotype. CDR3 sequence: CASKRDSPLHF. CDR3 DNA: TGTGCCAGCAAAAGGGATTCACCCCTCCACTTT. The gene calls are TRBV2 and TRBJ1-6; no firm D call. Germline CDR1 SNHLY, CDR2 FYNNEI. CDR3 size: 11 residues. V gave up 7 bases and J gave up 8 bases, with 6 bases separating them.

Ten or more counts support this clonotype. V gene TRBV19 combines with J gene TRBJ1-5; TRBD1 agrees at 7 bases. Trimming cost V 8 bases and J 2 bases; bases outside gene matches: 0. CDR1 is LNHDA and CDR2 is SQIVND in the germline V gene (reference sequence). CDR3 length equals 12 residues. For the CDR3, the DNA is TGTGCCAGTGGACAGGGCAATCAGCCCCAGCATTTT. As protein: CASGQGNQPQHF. The full variable domain, its missing parts supplied by reference TRBV19 and TRBJ1-5, is DGGITQSPKYLFRKEGQNVTLSCEQNLNHDAMYWYRQDPGQGLRLIYYSQIVNDFQKGDIAEGYSVSREKKESFPLTVTSAQKNPTAFYLCASGQGNQPQHFGDGTRLSIL.

The sample holds many counts of this clonotype. CDR3 nucleotides: TGTGCCAGCAGTGACAACAGGGAAGAGACCCAGTACTTC. Translation gives CASSDNREETQYF. V usage is TRBV2 and J usage is TRBJ2-5, with D possibly TRBD1 on 6 matching bases. V was pared by 3 bases and J by 3 bases, with 8 bases between. The CDR3 runs 13 residues. From germline, CDR1 is SNHLY and CDR2 FYNNEI.

There are many counts of this clonotype. This rearrangement joins TRBV7-9 to TRBJ2-3, with a weak D call TRBD2 (6 bases). Germline values: CDR1 SEHNR, CDR2 FQNEAQ (reference sequence). V was cut by 5 bases and J by 2 bases, with 14 bases left in between. There are 15 residues in the CDR3. The CDR3 region is CASSQGGKPTDTQYF. The CDR3 bases are TGTGCCAGCAGCCAAGGCGGGAAGCCCACAGATACGCAGTATTTT.

J is TRBJ2-2 and V is TRBV4-2; 16 positions match TRBD2. V dropped 0 bases and J dropped 0; count of bases not matched to a gene: 7. This CDR3 has 21 amino acids. From germline, CDR1 is LGHNA and CDR2 YNFKEQ. The CDR3 nucleotides are TGTGCCAGCAGCCAAGATCCGGGGGGGACTAGCGGGAGGGCGAACACCGGGGAGCTGTTTTTT. Its protein is CASSQDPGGTSGRANTGELFF.

Comments on this clonotype: A read error may be the cause here, since a much bigger clone is one base away. The V call is TRBV6-2 or TRBV6-3, the J call TRBJ1-1; no clear D. Germline V gene sequence: CDR1 MNHEY, CDR2 SVGEGT. The CDR3 runs 13 residues. CDR3 nucleotides: TGTGCCAGTCTCATGACACCGAACGCTGAAGCTTTCTTT. As protein: CASLMTPNAEAFF.

This clonotype has just a few counts. The rearrangement joins TRBV10-3 to TRBJ2-1; 11 bases match TRBD2. This CDR3 is 16 amino acids long. With 6 bases clipped from V and 3 bases from J, the junction kept 7 bases outside the gene matches. Germline CDR1 ENHRY, CDR2 SYGVKD. This CDR3 reads CAIRGTSGSYYNEQFF. CDR3 DNA: TGTGCCATCAGGGGCACTAGCGGGAGTTACTACAATGAGCAGTTCTTC.

With respect to this clonotype: A much larger clone sits a single nucleotide away, making a read error possible. V is TRBV12-3 or TRBV12-4 and J is TRBJ1-4; 8 bases fit TRBD1. With V trimmed by 6 bases and J by 7 bases, 13 bases remained unmatched. This CDR3 contains 16 residues. The CDR3 sequence: CASSFLGQGLSEKLFF. The CDR3 nucleotides read TGTGCCAGCAGCTTTTTAGGACAGGGACTTAGTGAAAAACTGTTTTTT.

In regard to this clonotype: This clone may be a read error of a much larger clone one base away. The rearrangement links TRBV12-3 or TRBV12-4 to TRBJ2-7, with 9 positions matching TRBD2. TRBJ2-1 matches the DNA end more closely, so the J call is doubtful. The CDR3 has 15 amino acids. CDR3 nucleotide sequence: TGTGCCAGCAGTTTAGCAGGGGGACTAGCCTACGAGCAGTTCTTC. This codes for CASSLAGGLAYEQFF.

V gene TRBV7-9 combines with J gene TRBJ1-2, with 8 bases identical to TRBD1. The CDR3 is 14 amino acids. The V gene end was trimmed by 5 bases and the J gene end by 4 bases; junction bases not matched to a gene: 6. Germline assignment: CDR1 SEHNR and CDR2 FQNEAQ (reference sequence). Here the CDR3 DNA reads TGTGCCAGCAGCGCCAGGGGGCTTCCCTATGGCTACACCTTC. Translated, it gives CASSARGLPYGYTF.

This chain links TRBV12-3 or TRBV12-4 with TRBJ2-1; D uncertain. The CDR3 is 14 amino acids. The germline V and J ends were trimmed by 3 bases and 5 bases, with 11 bases remaining between them. The CDR3 is CASSFLQRDNEQFF. Written as DNA, the CDR3 is TGTGCCAGCAGTTTTCTCCAGAGAGACAATGAGCAGTTCTTC.

This clonotype has only a few counts. The V call is TRBV20-1, the J call TRBJ1-2; 7 nucleotides agree with TRBD1. V lost 7 bases, J lost 4 bases, and 12 bases stayed unmatched. The CDR3 has 14 residues. The V gene's germline CDR1 is DFQATT and CDR2 SNEGSKA (reference sequence). The CDR3 DNA reads as TGCAGTGTGCCTCGGACAGGACAGGCCTATGGCTACACCTTC. Protein sequence: CSVPRTGQAYGYTF.

The genes are TRBV29-1 and TRBJ2-1, with 8 nucleotides matching TRBD1. The germline V gene encodes CDR1 SQVTM and CDR2 ANQGSEA. There are 11 residues in the CDR3. Trimming removed 7 bases from V and 14 bases from J; junction bases left unmatched: 10. As DNA, the CDR3 is TGCAGCGCCACAGGGGGAGAAAGGGAGTTCTTC. Amino acids: CSATGGEREFF.